A selection of T cell receptor beta chains follows, all from one sample in a study of T cell repertoires in cytomegalovirus infection. A single record per CDR3 protein comes from TCRdb applying MiXCR to the reads. Of some 920,000 distinct CDR3 sequences listed, 30% to 40% are singletons. These receptors are not linked to any known antigen. The sequences come from cultured CD8+ T cells from PBMCs, collected from culture after CMV antigen stimulation. The source of these receptors is a human donor in good health (CMV status not recorded). Some clones in this sample may be carry-over from other donors' samples. Each CDR3 is given with its conserved first and last residue. Fields, in order: D gene, J gene, V gene, CDR3 protein. A D gene is named only where the DNA matches it firmly.

>TRBD2|TRBJ2-1|TRBV19
CAVEAGGRYNEQFF
>-|TRBJ2-3|TRBV6-4
CASSDSQGADTQYF
>TRBD2|TRBJ2-1|TRBV29-1
CSVAGGDYNEQFF
>-|TRBJ1-4|TRBV6-1
CASSEQSDEKLFF
>-|TRBJ1-6|TRBV6-2/TRBV6-3
CASSYLGPENSPLHF
>TRBD2|TRBJ2-2|TRBV4-2
CASSQKTRGAGELFF
>TRBD1|TRBJ1-5|TRBV4-2
CASRSSDRGRNQPQHF
>-|TRBJ2-4|TRBV7-2
CASSLERLGALSAKNIQYF
>-|TRBJ1-1|TRBV6-2/TRBV6-3
CASSYWNTDTEAFF
>-|TRBJ2-5|TRBV4-1
CASSRESGANQETQYF
>TRBD1|TRBJ1-5|TRBV7-2
CASSLGSRGWDQPQHF
>-|TRBJ1-2|TRBV7-6
CASSWVGPGSYGYTF
>TRBD1|TRBJ2-1|TRBV9
CASSRGVQGAYNEQFF
>-|TRBJ2-4|TRBV28
CASSLYDSGQYF
>-|TRBJ1-1|TRBV5-1
CASSLESGDTEAFF
>TRBD1|TRBJ1-5|TRBV7-2
CASSSVQGWDQPQHF
>-|TRBJ1-1|TRBV4-1
CASSQVGGLTEAFF
>-|TRBJ1-2|TRBV7-2
CASSPGGRLANYGYTF
>TRBD2|TRBJ2-5|TRBV7-8
CASSPRGGGETQYF
>-|TRBJ1-2|TRBV12-3/TRBV12-4
CASSYDPRPLYGYTF
>-|TRBJ1-6|TRBV2
CAIPQGRNSPLHF
>TRBD1|TRBJ1-3|TRBV5-6
CASSPTGTFSGNTIYF
>-|TRBJ1-2|TRBV7-6
CASSLAYPGDYGYTF
>TRBD1|TRBJ2-7|TRBV4-1
CASSQGTGNDEQYF
>TRBD1|TRBJ2-2|TRBV7-8
CASSLAGTGVTGELFF
>-|TRBJ1-1|TRBV29-1
CSVVLGAEAFF
>-|TRBJ1-1|TRBV11-3
CAGGIPGAGEAFF
>TRBD1|TRBJ2-2|TRBV7-7
CASSFGTGTGDFGGELFF
>-|TRBJ1-1|TRBV7-2
CASSALTGSLNTEAFF
>-|TRBJ1-5|TRBV7-9
CACGGNQPQHF
>-|TRBJ2-7|TRBV6-6
CASSSHPSSTYEQYF
>TRBD1|TRBJ1-4|TRBV4-1
CASSQEPGQGEKLFF
>TRBD1|TRBJ1-5|TRBV13
CASSTRTGGMGQPQHF
>-|TRBJ1-6|TRBV7-9
CASSSREFSTYNSPLHF
>TRBD1|TRBJ2-2|TRBV7-6
CASSPPGQATGELFF
>TRBD1|TRBJ1-5|TRBV7-2
CASSFRGQRNQPQHF
>-|TRBJ2-1|TRBV9
CASSGGTYASSYNEQFF
>TRBD1|TRBJ2-5|TRBV18
CASSAMGQGERETQYF
>-|TRBJ1-1|TRBV5-4
CASSPGPGPGGTEAFF
>TRBD2|TRBJ2-1|TRBV27
CASSPQGGGSYNEQFF
>TRBD1|TRBJ1-3|TRBV10-2
CASSLLTGGASGNTIYF
>-|TRBJ1-2|TRBV7-8
CASSLATWMGGYTF
>-|TRBJ2-5|TRBV20-1
CSARDLDRQETQYF
>TRBD1|TRBJ1-2|TRBV28
CASSLKFGTGPHGYTF
>-|TRBJ1-6|TRBV6-2/TRBV6-3
CASSGQSSYNSPLHF
>-|TRBJ1-2|TRBV27
CASSLIGQSESGYTF
>-|TRBJ1-2|TRBV20-1
CSSFSGYTF
>-|TRBJ2-3|TRBV6-2/TRBV6-3
CASRPTSTDTQYF
>-|TRBJ1-1|TRBV2
CASSEGQRAVEAFF
>TRBD1|TRBJ2-7|TRBV20-1
CSASVQGGPLYEQYF
>-|TRBJ2-2|TRBV27
CASSLYEAGELFF
>TRBD2|TRBJ2-3|TRBV4-1
CASSHRTSGGPTDTQYF